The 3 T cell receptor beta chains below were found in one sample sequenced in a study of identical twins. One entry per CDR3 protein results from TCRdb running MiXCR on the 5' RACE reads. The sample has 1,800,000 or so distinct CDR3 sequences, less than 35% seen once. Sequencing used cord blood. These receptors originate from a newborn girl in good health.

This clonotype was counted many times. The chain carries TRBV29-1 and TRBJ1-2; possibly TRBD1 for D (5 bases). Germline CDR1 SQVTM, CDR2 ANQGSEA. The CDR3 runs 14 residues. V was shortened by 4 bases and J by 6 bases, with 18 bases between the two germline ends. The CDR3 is CSVGRDSGTHGYTF. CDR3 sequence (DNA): TGCAGCGTTGGGCGGGACTCCGGAACCCATGGCTACACCTTC.

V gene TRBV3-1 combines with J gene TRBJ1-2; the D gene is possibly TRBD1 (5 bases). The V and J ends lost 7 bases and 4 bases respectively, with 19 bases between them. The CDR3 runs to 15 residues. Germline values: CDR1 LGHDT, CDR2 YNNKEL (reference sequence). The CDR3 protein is CASTGRGRNFYGYTF. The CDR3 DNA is TGTGCCAGCACGGGTCGGGGCAGAAATTTCTATGGCTACACCTTC.

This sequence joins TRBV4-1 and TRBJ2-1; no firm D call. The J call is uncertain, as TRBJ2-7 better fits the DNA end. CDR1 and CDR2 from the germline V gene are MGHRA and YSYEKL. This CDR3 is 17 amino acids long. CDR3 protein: CASSQGLRPSSYNEQYF. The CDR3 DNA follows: TGCGCCAGCAGCCAAGGTCTGAGGCCGAGCTCCTACAATGAGCAGTACTTC.